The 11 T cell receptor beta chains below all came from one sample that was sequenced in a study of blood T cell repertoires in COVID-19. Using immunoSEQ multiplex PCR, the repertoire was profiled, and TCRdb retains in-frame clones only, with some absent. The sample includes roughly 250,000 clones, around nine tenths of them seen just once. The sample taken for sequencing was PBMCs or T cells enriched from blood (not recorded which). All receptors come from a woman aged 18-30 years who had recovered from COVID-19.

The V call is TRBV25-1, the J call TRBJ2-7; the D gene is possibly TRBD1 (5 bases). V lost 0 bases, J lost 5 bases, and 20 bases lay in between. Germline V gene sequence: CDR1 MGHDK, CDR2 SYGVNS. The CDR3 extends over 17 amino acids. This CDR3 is CASSEYKGVGSSNEQYF. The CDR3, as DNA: TGTGCCAGCAGTGAATACAAAGGGGTTGGAAGTTCTAACGAGCAGTACTTC.

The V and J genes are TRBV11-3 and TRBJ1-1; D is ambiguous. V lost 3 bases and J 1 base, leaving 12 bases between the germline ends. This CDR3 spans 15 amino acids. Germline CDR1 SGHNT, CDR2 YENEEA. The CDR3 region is CASSFGGAENTEAFF. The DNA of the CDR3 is TGTGCCAGCAGCTTTGGCGGCGCAGAGAACACTGAAGCTTTCTTT.

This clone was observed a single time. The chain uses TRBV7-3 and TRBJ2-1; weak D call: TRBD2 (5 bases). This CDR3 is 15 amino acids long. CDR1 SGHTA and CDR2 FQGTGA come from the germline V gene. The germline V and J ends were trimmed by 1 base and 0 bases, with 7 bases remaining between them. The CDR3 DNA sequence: TGTGCCAGCAGCTTAAGAACTAGCTCCTACAATGAGCAGTTCTTC. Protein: CASSLRTSSYNEQFF.

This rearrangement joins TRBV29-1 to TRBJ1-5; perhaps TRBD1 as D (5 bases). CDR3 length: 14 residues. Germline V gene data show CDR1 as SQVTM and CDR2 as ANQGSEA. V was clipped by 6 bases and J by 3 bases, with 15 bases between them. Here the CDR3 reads CSVQSGDYNQPQHF. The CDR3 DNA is TGCAGCGTACAAAGCGGGGACTACAATCAGCCCCAGCATTTT.

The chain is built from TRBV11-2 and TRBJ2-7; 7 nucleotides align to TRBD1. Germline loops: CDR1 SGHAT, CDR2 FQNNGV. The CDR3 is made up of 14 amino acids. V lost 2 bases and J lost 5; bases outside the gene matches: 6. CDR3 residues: CASSLRGGGDEQYF. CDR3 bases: TGTGCCAGCAGCTTAAGAGGGGGCGGCGACGAGCAGTACTTC.

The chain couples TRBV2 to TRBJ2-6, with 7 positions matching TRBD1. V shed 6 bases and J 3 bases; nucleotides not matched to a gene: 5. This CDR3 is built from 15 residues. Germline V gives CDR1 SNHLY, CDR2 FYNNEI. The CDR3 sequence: CASRRQGGGANVLTF. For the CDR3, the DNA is TGTGCCAGCAGACGACAGGGCGGTGGGGCCAACGTCCTGACTTTC. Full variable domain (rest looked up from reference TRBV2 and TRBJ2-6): EPEVTQTPSHQVTQMGQEVILRCVPISNHLYFYWYRQILGQKVEFLVSFYNNEISEKSEIFDDQFSVERPDGSNFTLKIRSTKLEDSAMYFCASRRQGGGANVLTFGAGSRLTVL.

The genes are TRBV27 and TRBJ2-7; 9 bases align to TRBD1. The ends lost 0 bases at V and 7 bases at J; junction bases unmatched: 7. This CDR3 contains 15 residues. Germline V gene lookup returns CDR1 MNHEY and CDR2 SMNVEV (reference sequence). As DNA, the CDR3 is TGTGCCAGCAGTTTATCGGGGACAGGGTCGGGGGAGCAGTACTTC. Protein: CASSLSGTGSGEQYF.

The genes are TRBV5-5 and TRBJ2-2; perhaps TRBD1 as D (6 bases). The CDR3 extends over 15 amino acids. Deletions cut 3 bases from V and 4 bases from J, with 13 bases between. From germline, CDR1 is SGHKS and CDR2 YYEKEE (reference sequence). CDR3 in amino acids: CASSSSGVVTGELFF. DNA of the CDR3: TGTGCCAGCAGCTCTTCAGGGGTCGTCACCGGGGAGCTGTTTTTT.

CDR3: CASSPTDTGWGETQYF. CDR3 nucleotides: TGTGCCAGCAGCCCTACTGACACAGGATGGGGAGAGACCCAGTACTTC. V gene TRBV5-4 combines with J gene TRBJ2-5; perhaps TRBD1 as D (5 bases). From germline, CDR1 is SGHNT and CDR2 YYREEE (reference sequence). The germline V and J ends were trimmed by 4 bases and 4 bases, with 20 bases remaining between them. The CDR3 is made up of 16 amino acids.

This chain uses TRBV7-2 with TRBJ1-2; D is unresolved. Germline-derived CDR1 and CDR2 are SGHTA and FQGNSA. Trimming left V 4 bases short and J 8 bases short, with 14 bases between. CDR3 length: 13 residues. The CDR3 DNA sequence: TGTGCCAGCAGCTCGCGTGGTAAAGTGGGCTACACCTTC. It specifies CASSSRGKVGYTF.

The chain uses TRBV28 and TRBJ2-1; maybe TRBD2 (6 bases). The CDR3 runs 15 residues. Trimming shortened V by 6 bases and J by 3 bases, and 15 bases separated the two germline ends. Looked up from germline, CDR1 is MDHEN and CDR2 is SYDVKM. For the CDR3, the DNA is TGTGCCAGCAGGCCGTCGGAGGGCTACTACAATGAGCAGTTCTTC. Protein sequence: CASRPSEGYYNEQFF. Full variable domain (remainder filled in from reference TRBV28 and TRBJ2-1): DVKVTQSSRYLVKRTGEKVFLECVQDMDHENMFWYRQDPGLGLRLIYFSYDVKMKEKGDIPEGYSVSREKKERFSLILESASTNQTSMYLCASRPSEGYYNEQFFGPGTRLTVL.